The clone carrying this T cell receptor beta chain appeared once. The data belong to a study of PD-1 blockade in classical Hodgkin lymphoma. The V and J ends lost 8 bases and 3 bases respectively, with 19 bases between them. This CDR3 is built from 15 residues. Germline values: CDR1 MNHEY, CDR2 SMNVEV (reference sequence). Time point in this sample: cycle 4 day 1 (C4D1), after less than 7 weeks of nivolumab. Each patient experienced a relapse that followed autologous stem cell transplantation, and brentuximab vedotin exposure varied. Only in-frame clones appear in the TCRdb table, and some are missing; sequencing was by immunoSEQ multiplex PCR. The sample carries around 17,000 clones, approximately 83% recorded once.

The chain uses TRBV27 and TRBJ1-2; weak D call: TRBD1 (5 bases). This clonotype originated in a human donor with classical Hodgkin lymphoma. The source material was peripheral blood mononuclear cells (PBMCs), sampled before the fourth cycle of nivolumab. For the CDR3, the DNA is TGTGCCAGCCGTCCGGCCGGGGGGACCTACTATGGCTACACCTTC. Translating gives CASRPAGGTYYGYTF.